A single sample is the source of the 26 T cell receptor beta chains below, sequenced in a study of cytomegalovirus exposure and HLA in healthy donors listed by TCRdb under 2017. Receptor libraries were prepared by the immunoSEQ multiplex PCR assay. The multiplex PCR relied on a mix of 60 forward primers for TCR Vbeta segments and 13 reverse primers for TCR Jbeta segments. TCRdb limited this immuneACCESS table to in-frame rearrangements with V and J called. A share of clones is missing; checked studies link under half to unresolved V genes, and the rest is unexplained. In all, the sample holds under 300,000 clones, and 80% to 90% of those were seen once. About 2% of the sample is in the top ten clones. The sequencing input was PBMCs. These receptors were collected from a woman between 35 and 50 years old in good health and CMV-seropositive.

The chain employs TRBV6-6 and TRBJ1-5, with 9 positions matching TRBD1. The CDR3 length is 16 residues. With 6 bases clipped from V and 0 bases from J, the junction kept 6 bases outside the gene matches. Germline lookup yields CDR1 MNHNY and CDR2 SVGAGI (reference sequence). CDR3 DNA: TGTGCCAGCAGCGGGACAGGGATTTATAGCAATCAGCCCCAGCATTTT. It is translated as CASSGTGIYSNQPQHF.

The rearrangement joins TRBV5-1 to TRBJ2-3; 8 bases are a match to TRBD1. The CDR3 spans 15 residues. Trimming at V came to 6 bases and at J to 1 base, leaving 7 bases not matched to a gene. CDR1 is SGHRS, CDR2 YFSETQ, per germline. The DNA of the CDR3 is TGCGCCAGCATACCGACAGGGGCGGGCACAGATACGCAGTATTTT. Protein sequence: CASIPTGAGTDTQYF.

The rearrangement joins TRBV30 to TRBJ1-2, with D tentatively TRBD1 (5 bases). Germline V gene data show CDR1 as GTSNPN and CDR2 as SVGIG (reference sequence). Trimming stripped 2 bases from V and 3 bases from J, with 10 bases between. This CDR3 has 13 amino acids. Here the CDR3 reads CAWSPGGDYGYTF. The DNA of the CDR3 is TGTGCCTGGAGTCCGGGGGGGGACTATGGCTACACCTTC. Full variable domain (missing parts from reference TRBV30 and TRBJ1-2): SQTIHQWPATLVQPVGSPLSLECTVEGTSNPNLYWYRQAAGRGLQLLFYSVGIGQISSEVPQNLSASRPQDRQFILSSKKLLLSDSGFYLCAWSPGGDYGYTFGSGTRLTVV.

The V call is TRBV2, the J call TRBJ2-1; 9 nucleotides align to TRBD2. The V segment lost 10 bases and the J segment 9 bases; nucleotides outside the gene matches: 10. The CDR3 spans 13 residues. Germline assignment: CDR1 SNHLY and CDR2 FYNNEI. CDR3 protein: CATGTSPVGEQFF. The CDR3 nucleotides read TGTGCCACCGGGACTAGCCCCGTCGGTGAGCAGTTCTTC.

This chain connects TRBV2 to TRBJ2-3; weak D call: TRBD2 (5 bases). With 3 bases removed from V and 0 bases from J, the gap between germline ends came to 16 bases. Per the germline V gene, CDR1 is SNHLY and CDR2 is FYNNEI. The CDR3 has 17 amino acids. CDR3 loop: CASSDSARFGSTDTQYF. The CDR3 nucleotides read TGTGCCAGCAGTGATAGCGCTAGGTTCGGGAGCACAGATACGCAGTATTTT.

The V and J genes are TRBV6-6 and TRBJ1-1; the match to TRBD1 covers 9 bases. Germline values: CDR1 MNHNY, CDR2 SVGAGI (reference sequence). Trimming at V came to 6 bases and at J to 5 bases, leaving 4 bases not matched to a gene. CDR3 length: 13 residues. As DNA, the CDR3 is TGTGCCAGCAGAGGGACAGGGCGGACTGAAGCTTTCTTT. Amino acids: CASRGTGRTEAFF.

The chain employs TRBV5-1 and TRBJ1-1; D gene uncertain. Per germline, CDR1 SGHRS and CDR2 YFSETQ. Trimming pared 5 bases from V and 4 bases from J, leaving 9 bases between. CDR3 length: 12 residues. Here the CDR3 reads CASRGGGTEAFF. CDR3 DNA: TGCGCCAGCAGGGGAGGAGGCACTGAAGCTTTCTTT. The whole variable domain, remainder taken from reference TRBV5-1 and TRBJ1-1, is KAGVTQTPRYLIKTRGQQVTLSCSPISGHRSVSWYQQTPGQGLQFLFEYFSETQRNKGNFPGRFSGRQFSNSRSEMNVSTLELGDSALYLCASRGGGTEAFFGQGTRLTVV.

The J gene is TRBJ2-4, the V gene TRBV19; 7 nucleotides line up with TRBD1. Germline V CDR1 and CDR2: LNHDA, SQIVND (reference sequence). This CDR3 spans 13 amino acids. With 8 bases clipped from V and 7 bases from J, the junction kept 8 bases outside the gene matches. The CDR3 nucleotides are TGTGCCAGTGGAAGGGGGCAGGTTAACATTCAGTACTTC. Residues: CASGRGQVNIQYF.

Only a few counts were recorded for this clone. The CDR3 reads CASSPTGTVGELFF. The CDR3 DNA reads TGTGCCAGTAGTCCAACCGGGACTGTCGGGGAGCTGTTTTTT. The chain uses TRBV19 and TRBJ2-2, with D possibly matching TRBD2 (6 bases). This CDR3 has 14 residues. Between the trimmed V and J ends, which lost 5 bases and 7 bases, there was a span of 14 bases. Per germline, CDR1 LNHDA and CDR2 SQIVND (reference sequence).

The CDR3 sequence is CAWSQTSGSFDEQFF. The CDR3 bases are TGTGCCTGGAGTCAGACTAGCGGGAGTTTCGATGAGCAGTTCTTC. V and J are TRBV30 and TRBJ2-1; TRBD2 matches 12 bases. The V segment lost 2 bases and the J segment 8 bases; nucleotides outside the gene matches: 7. Germline V gene data show CDR1 as GTSNPN and CDR2 as SVGIG (reference sequence). This CDR3 is 15 amino acids long.

The chain couples TRBV19 to TRBJ1-5; perhaps TRBD1 as D (6 bases). CDR1 LNHDA and CDR2 SQIVND come from the germline V gene (reference sequence). The CDR3 sequence is 14 residues long. V dropped 4 bases and J dropped 0 bases, with 7 bases sitting between them. CDR3 region: CASSTGVSNQPQHF. The DNA of the CDR3 is TGTGCCAGTAGTACAGGGGTTAGCAATCAGCCCCAGCATTTT.

V usage is TRBV5-1 and J usage is TRBJ2-5; 7 positions agree with TRBD2. This CDR3 is built from 17 residues. The germline CDR1 and CDR2 sequences are SGHRS and YFSETQ. Trimming removed 2 bases from V and 2 bases from J; junction bases left unmatched: 12. The DNA for the CDR3 is TGCGCCAGCAGCTTTCCCTCATTGAGCGGGAATCAAGAGACCCAGTACTTC. It is translated as CASSFPSLSGNQETQYF.

V is TRBV30 and J is TRBJ2-7, with TRBD2 matching over 12 bases. The CDR3 is 13 residues long. V gave up 7 bases and J gave up 4 bases; unmatched junction bases: 5. Germline CDR1 reads GTSNPN; CDR2 reads SVGIG (reference sequence). CDR3 nucleotide sequence: TGTGCCTCCCGACTAGCGGGAGAGTACGAGCAGTACTTC. Translating gives CASRLAGEYEQYF.

V is TRBV19 and J is TRBJ1-2, with D tentatively TRBD1 (6 bases). The length of the CDR3 is 13 residues. CDR1 and CDR2 from the germline V gene are LNHDA and SQIVND (reference sequence). With 4 bases removed from V and 4 bases from J, the gap between germline ends came to 10 bases. The CDR3 region has the DNA TGTGCCAGTAGTAGGACAGATAGCTATGGCTACACCTTC. Its protein product is CASSRTDSYGYTF. The full variable domain, rest sourced from reference TRBV19 and TRBJ1-2, is DGGITQSPKYLFRKEGQNVTLSCEQNLNHDAMYWYRQDPGQGLRLIYYSQIVNDFQKGDIAEGYSVSREKKESFPLTVTSAQKNPTAFYLCASSRTDSYGYTFGSGTRLTVV.

The V call is TRBV9, the J call TRBJ2-7, with D unresolved. Trimming shortened V by 0 bases and J by 6 bases, and 10 bases separated the two germline ends. Germline CDR1 is SGDLS and CDR2 is YYNGEE. This CDR3 is built from 13 residues. CDR3 loop: CASSVATTAEQYF. The CDR3 DNA reads TGTGCCAGCAGCGTAGCTACGACTGCCGAGCAGTACTTC.

V usage is TRBV6-4 and J usage is TRBJ2-7; 8 bases agree with TRBD2. Germline CDR1 reads MRHNA; CDR2 reads SNTAGT. The ends lost 0 bases at V and 4 bases at J; junction bases unmatched: 5. The CDR3 is 15 residues long. The CDR3 sequence: CASSDSQRERYEQYF. The CDR3 DNA reads TGTGCCAGCAGTGACTCCCAGCGGGAGCGGTACGAGCAGTACTTC.

J is TRBJ1-1 and V is TRBV18, with D tentatively TRBD1 (6 bases). V was shortened by 6 bases and J by 6 bases, with 14 bases between the two germline ends. Per germline, CDR1 KGHSH and CDR2 LQKENI. The CDR3 extends over 13 amino acids. Here the CDR3 reads CASSREQGSEAFF. CDR3 sequence (DNA): TGTGCCAGCTCCCGGGAACAGGGCTCTGAAGCTTTCTTT.

The rearrangement links TRBV6-5 to TRBJ2-4; possibly TRBD1 for D (5 bases). The germline V gene encodes CDR1 MNHEY and CDR2 SVGAGI. Trimming took 3 bases from V and 5 from J, leaving 11 bases between them. The CDR3 extends over 14 amino acids. CDR3 coding DNA: TGTGCCAGCAGTTATCTCTCGACAGAAAACATTCAGTACTTC. It is translated as CASSYLSTENIQYF.

The chain recombines TRBV7-6 with TRBJ1-1; D gene uncertain. CDR3 length equals 15 residues. Deletions cut 4 bases from V and 4 bases from J, with 16 bases between. Germline CDR1 and CDR2: SGHVS and FNYEAQ. CDR3 DNA: TGTGCCAGCAGCTCTGGCGTTGGTTGGAGCACTGAAGCTTTCTTT. It codes for CASSSGVGWSTEAFF.

The chain joins TRBV7-8 to TRBJ1-1; TRBD1 agrees at 8 bases. J was trimmed by 4 bases and V by 2 bases; bases with no gene match: 3. This CDR3 is built from 14 residues. Germline V CDR1 and CDR2: SGHVS, FQNEAQ. CDR3 amino acids: CASSLPGGGTEAFF. The CDR3 region has the DNA TGTGCCAGCAGCTTACCAGGGGGCGGCACTGAAGCTTTCTTT.

This chain links TRBV7-9 with TRBJ2-6; TRBD1 agrees at 7 bases. Per the germline V gene, CDR1 is SEHNR and CDR2 is FQNEAQ (reference sequence). The ends lost 3 bases at V and 2 bases at J; junction bases unmatched: 4. CDR3 length: 16 amino acids. The CDR3 region is CASSFETGAGANVLTF. The CDR3 bases are TGTGCCAGCAGCTTTGAAACAGGGGCTGGGGCCAACGTCCTGACTTTC.

Written as DNA, the CDR3 is TGTGCCAGTAGTATAGACCACGGGACAGGGACCGGGGAGCTGTTTTTT. Its translation is CASSIDHGTGTGELFF. The chain combines TRBV19 with TRBJ2-2; 9 bases agree with TRBD1. J was trimmed by 5 bases and V by 0 bases; bases with no gene match: 4. The length of the CDR3 is 16 residues. Looked up from germline, CDR1 is LNHDA and CDR2 is SQIVND (reference sequence).

As DNA, the CDR3 is TGTGCCAGCTCACCACGCGAGAACACTGAAGCTTTCTTT. Amino acids: CASSPRENTEAFF. The rearrangement uses TRBV18 and TRBJ1-1; unclear D gene. V was cut by 1 base and J by 1 base, with 4 bases left in between. In germline, CDR1 is KGHSH, CDR2 LQKENI. CDR3 length equals 13 residues.

This sequence joins TRBV12-5 and TRBJ2-1, with 9 bases that match TRBD1. Germline V CDR1 and CDR2: LGHNT, FRNRAP. The ends lost 2 bases at V and 8 bases at J; junction bases unmatched: 7. CDR3 size: 15 residues. Written as DNA, the CDR3 is TGTGCTAGTGGTTTGCGACAGGGGGTAGGCGATGAGCAGTTCTTC. It specifies CASGLRQGVGDEQFF.

This clone was detected only a few times. CDR3 coding DNA: TGCGCCAGCAGCTTGGCACAGGGAGACTATGGCTACACCTTC. Translating it yields CASSLAQGDYGYTF. The V call is TRBV5-1, the J call TRBJ1-2; TRBD1 is a possible D gene (6 bases). V lost 0 bases, J lost 3 bases, and 9 bases lay in between. Germline V gives CDR1 SGHRS, CDR2 YFSETQ. The CDR3 runs 14 residues.

The J gene is TRBJ1-1, the V gene TRBV6-6; D call uncertain. The CDR3 has 14 residues. With 6 bases removed from V and 1 base from J, the gap between germline ends came to 12 bases. Per germline, CDR1 MNHNY and CDR2 SVGAGI (reference sequence). CDR3 residues: CASSSPPGNTEAFF. CDR3 bases: TGTGCCAGCAGCTCCCCCCCGGGGAACACTGAAGCTTTCTTT.